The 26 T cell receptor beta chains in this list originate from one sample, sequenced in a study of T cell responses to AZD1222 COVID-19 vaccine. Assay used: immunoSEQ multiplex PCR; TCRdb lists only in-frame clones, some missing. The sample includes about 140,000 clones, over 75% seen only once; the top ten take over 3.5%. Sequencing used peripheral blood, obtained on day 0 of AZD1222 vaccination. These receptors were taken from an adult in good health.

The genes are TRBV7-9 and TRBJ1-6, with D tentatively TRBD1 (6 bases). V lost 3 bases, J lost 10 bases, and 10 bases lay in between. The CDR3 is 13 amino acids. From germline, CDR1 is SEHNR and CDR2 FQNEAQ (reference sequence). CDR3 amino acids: CASSLGGGSPLHF. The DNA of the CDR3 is TGTGCCAGCAGCTTGGGGGGCGGCTCACCCCTCCACTTT.

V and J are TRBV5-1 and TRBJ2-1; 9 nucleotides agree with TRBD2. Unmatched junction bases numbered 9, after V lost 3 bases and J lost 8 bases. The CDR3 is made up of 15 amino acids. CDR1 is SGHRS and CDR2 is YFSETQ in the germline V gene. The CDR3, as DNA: TGCGCCAGCAGCTGGAGCGGGGGGCCATACGATGAGCAGTTCTTC. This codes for CASSWSGGPYDEQFF.

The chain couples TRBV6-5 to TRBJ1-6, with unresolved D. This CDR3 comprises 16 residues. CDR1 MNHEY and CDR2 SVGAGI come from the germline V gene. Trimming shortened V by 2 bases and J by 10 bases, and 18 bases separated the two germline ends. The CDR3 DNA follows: TGTGCCAGCAGTTACAAGTTTGGGGTGCGGGAATCACCCCTCCACTTT. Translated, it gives CASSYKFGVRESPLHF.

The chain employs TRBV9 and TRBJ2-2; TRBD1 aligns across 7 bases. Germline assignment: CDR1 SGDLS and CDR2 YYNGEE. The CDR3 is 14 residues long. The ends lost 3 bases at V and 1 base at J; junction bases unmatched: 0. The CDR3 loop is CASSDRGNTGELFF. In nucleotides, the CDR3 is TGTGCCAGCAGCGACAGGGGGAACACCGGGGAGCTGTTTTTT.

DNA of the CDR3: TGTGCCAGCAGCCCAGGGGGGGGCCCCGGGGAGACCCAGTACTTC. Residues: CASSPGGGPGETQYF. The rearrangement uses TRBV13 and TRBJ2-5, with D perhaps given as TRBD1 or TRBD2 (7 bases each). V was trimmed by 5 bases and J by 5 bases, leaving 18 bases between them. Germline V lookup: CDR1 PRHDT, CDR2 FYEKMQ (reference sequence). This CDR3 has 15 residues.

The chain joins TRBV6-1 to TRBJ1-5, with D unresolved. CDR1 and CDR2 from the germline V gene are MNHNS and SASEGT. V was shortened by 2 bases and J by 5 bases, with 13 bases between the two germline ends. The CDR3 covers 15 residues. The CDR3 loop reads CASSERSGPHQPQHF. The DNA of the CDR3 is TGTGCCAGCAGTGAAAGGTCGGGCCCCCATCAGCCCCAGCATTTT.

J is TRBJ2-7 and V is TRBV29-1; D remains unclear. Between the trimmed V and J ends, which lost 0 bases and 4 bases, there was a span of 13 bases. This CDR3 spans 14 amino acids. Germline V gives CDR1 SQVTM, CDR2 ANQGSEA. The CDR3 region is CSVEDHLTGYEQYF. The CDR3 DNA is TGCAGCGTTGAAGACCACTTGACTGGGTACGAGCAGTACTTC.

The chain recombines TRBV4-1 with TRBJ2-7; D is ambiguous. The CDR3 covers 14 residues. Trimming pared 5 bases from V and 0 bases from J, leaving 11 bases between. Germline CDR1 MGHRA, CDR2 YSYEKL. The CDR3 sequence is CASSVDRPSYEQYF. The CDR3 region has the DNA TGCGCCAGCAGCGTGGACCGGCCCTCCTACGAGCAGTACTTC.

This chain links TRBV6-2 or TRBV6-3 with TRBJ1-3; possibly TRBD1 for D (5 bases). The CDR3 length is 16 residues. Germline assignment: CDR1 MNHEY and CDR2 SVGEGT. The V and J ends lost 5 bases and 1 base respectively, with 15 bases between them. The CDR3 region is CASSDNSAGSGNTIYF. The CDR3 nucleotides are TGTGCCAGCAGTGACAACTCAGCAGGGTCTGGAAACACCATATATTTT.

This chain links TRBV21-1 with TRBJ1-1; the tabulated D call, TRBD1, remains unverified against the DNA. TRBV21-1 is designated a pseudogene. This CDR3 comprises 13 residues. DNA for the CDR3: TGTGCCAGCAGCGGCCTGTGGAACACTGAAGCTTTCTTT. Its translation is CASSGLWNTEAFF.

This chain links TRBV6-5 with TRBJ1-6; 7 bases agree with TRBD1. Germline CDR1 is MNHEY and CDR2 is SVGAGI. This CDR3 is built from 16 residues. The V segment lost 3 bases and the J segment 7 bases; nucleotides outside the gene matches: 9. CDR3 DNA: TGTGCCAGCAGTTATCGGACAGGACGGGGAAATTCACCCCTCCACTTT. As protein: CASSYRTGRGNSPLHF.

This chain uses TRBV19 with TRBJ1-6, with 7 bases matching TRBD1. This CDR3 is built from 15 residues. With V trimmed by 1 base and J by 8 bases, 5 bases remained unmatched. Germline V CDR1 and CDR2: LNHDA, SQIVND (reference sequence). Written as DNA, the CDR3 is TGTGCCAGTAGTATAGTAGAGGGGGCTTATTCACCCCTCCACTTT. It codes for CASSIVEGAYSPLHF.

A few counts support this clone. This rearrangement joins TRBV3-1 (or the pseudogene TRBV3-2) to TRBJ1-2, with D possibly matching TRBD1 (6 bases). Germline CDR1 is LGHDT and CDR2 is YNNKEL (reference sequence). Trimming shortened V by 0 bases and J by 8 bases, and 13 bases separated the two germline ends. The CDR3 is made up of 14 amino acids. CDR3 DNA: TGTGCCAGCAGCCAAGAACCGGCAGGACAGGGCTACACCTTC. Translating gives CASSQEPAGQGYTF.

The CDR3 here is CASSLREAGGPYEQYF. CDR3 bases: TGTGCCAGCAGTTTAAGGGAGGCGGGAGGGCCCTACGAGCAGTACTTC. V and J are TRBV27 and TRBJ2-7; TRBD2 matches 9 bases. V dropped 2 bases and J dropped 2; count of bases not matched to a gene: 7. The germline V gene has CDR1 MNHEY and CDR2 SMNVEV (reference sequence). The CDR3 totals 16 residues.

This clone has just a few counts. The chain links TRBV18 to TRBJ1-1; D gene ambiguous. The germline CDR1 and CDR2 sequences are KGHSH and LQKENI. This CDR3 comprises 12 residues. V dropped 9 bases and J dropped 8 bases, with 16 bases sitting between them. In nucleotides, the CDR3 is TGTGCCAGTACTCGACTTTACCCAGAAGCTTTCTTT. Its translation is CASTRLYPEAFF.

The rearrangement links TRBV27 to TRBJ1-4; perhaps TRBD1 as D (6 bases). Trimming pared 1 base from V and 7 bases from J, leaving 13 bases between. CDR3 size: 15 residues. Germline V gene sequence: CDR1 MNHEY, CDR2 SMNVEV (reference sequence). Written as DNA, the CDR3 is TGTGCCAGCAGTTTATACGGGGGCAATGGTGAAAAACTGTTTTTT. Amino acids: CASSLYGGNGEKLFF.

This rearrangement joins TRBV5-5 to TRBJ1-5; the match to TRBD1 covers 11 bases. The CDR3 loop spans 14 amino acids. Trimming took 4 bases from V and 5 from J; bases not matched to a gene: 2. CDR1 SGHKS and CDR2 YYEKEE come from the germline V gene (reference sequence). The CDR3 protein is CASSTDRGHQPQHF. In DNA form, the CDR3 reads TGTGCCAGCAGCACGGACAGGGGGCATCAGCCCCAGCATTTT.

For the CDR3, the DNA is TGTGCCAGCAGCGGCGGGGGCGGGCCCCAGCATTTT. Its translation is CASSGGGGPQHF. V usage is TRBV7-2 and J usage is TRBJ1-5, with D tentatively TRBD1 (6 bases). V was pared by 5 bases and J by 9 bases, with 11 bases between. The germline CDR1 and CDR2 sequences are SGHTA and FQGNSA. CDR3 length: 12 residues.

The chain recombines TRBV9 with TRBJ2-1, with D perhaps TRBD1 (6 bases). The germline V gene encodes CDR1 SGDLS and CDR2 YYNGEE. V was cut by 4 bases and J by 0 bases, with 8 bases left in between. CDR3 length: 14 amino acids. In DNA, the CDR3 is TGTGCCAGCAGCAAACAGGGCTCCTACAATGAGCAGTTCTTC. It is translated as CASSKQGSYNEQFF.

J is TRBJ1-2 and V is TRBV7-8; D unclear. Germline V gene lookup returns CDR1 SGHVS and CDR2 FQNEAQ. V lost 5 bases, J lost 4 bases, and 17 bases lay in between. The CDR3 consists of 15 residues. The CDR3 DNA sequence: TGTGCCAGCAGCCAGAGGCGGGAAAAGGGCTATGGCTACACCTTC. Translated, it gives CASSQRREKGYGYTF.

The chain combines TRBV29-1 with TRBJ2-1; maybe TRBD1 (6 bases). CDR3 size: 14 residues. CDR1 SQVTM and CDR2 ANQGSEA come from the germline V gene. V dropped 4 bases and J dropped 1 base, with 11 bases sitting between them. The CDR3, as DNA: TGCAGCGTTGGTGGGGGCTCATCCTACAATGAGCAGTTCTTC. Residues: CSVGGGSSYNEQFF.

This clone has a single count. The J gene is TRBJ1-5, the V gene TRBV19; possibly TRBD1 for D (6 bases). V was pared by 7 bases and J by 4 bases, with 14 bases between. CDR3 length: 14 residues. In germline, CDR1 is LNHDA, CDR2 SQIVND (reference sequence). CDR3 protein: CASTSLTGNQPQHF. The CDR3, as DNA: TGTGCCAGTACCTCGTTAACAGGGAATCAGCCCCAGCATTTT.

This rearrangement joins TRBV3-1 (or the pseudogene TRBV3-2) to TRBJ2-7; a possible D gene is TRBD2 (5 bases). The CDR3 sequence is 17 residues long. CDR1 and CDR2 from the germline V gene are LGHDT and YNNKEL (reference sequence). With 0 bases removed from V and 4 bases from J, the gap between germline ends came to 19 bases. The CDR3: CASSQESVSGAPYEQYF. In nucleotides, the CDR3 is TGTGCCAGCAGCCAAGAATCTGTCAGCGGTGCTCCGTACGAGCAGTACTTC.

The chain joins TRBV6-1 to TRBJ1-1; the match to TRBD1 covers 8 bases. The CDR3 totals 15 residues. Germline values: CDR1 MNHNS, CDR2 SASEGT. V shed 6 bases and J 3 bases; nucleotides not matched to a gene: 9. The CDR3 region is CASRPSTGAYTEAFF. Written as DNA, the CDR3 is TGTGCCAGCAGACCCTCGACAGGGGCTTACACTGAAGCTTTCTTT.

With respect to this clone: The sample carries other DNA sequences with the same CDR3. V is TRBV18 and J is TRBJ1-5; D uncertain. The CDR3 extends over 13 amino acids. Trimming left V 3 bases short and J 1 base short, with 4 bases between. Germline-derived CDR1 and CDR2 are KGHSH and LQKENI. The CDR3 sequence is CASSPGSNQPQHF. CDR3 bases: TGTGCCAGCTCACCCGGAAGCAATCAGCCCCAGCATTTT. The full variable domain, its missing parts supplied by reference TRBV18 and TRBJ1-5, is NAGVMQNPRHLVRRRGQEARLRCSPMKGHSHVYWYRQLPEEGLKFMVYLQKENIIDESGMPKERFSAEFPKEGPSILRIQQVVRGDSAAYFCASSPGSNQPQHFGDGTRLSIL.

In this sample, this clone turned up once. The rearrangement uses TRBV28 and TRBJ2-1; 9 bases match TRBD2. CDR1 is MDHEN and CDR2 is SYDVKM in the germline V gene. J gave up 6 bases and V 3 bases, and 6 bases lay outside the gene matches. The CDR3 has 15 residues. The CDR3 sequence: CASSFGDSGSNEQFF. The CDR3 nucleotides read TGTGCCAGCAGTTTCGGTGATAGCGGGAGCAATGAGCAGTTCTTC. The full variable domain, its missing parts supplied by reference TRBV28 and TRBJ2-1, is DVKVTQSSRYLVKRTGEKVFLECVQDMDHENMFWYRQDPGLGLRLIYFSYDVKMKEKGDIPEGYSVSREKKERFSLILESASTNQTSMYLCASSFGDSGSNEQFFGPGTRLTVL.